This TCR beta chain was documented in a study of identical twins. Germline-derived CDR1 and CDR2 are SQVTM and ANQGSEA. Losses at the gene ends were 3 bases for V and 5 bases for J; bases not matched to a gene: 5. The CDR3 has 13 residues. TCRdb ran MiXCR on the 5' RACE reads and lists one entry per CDR3 protein. The profile covers hundreds of thousands of distinct CDR3 sequences, with 7.1% appearing a single time and 1.6% taken by the ten largest. The same data also contributed to another study, on yellow fever vaccine responses in identical twins.

The sequence was collected from a woman younger than 35 in good health. Sequencing input: PBMCs. The chain carries TRBV29-1 and TRBJ2-5; 8 bases are a match to TRBD1. In DNA, the CDR3 is TGCAGCGTTGATTGGACAGGGTTGGAGACCCAGTACTTC. This encodes CSVDWTGLETQYF.